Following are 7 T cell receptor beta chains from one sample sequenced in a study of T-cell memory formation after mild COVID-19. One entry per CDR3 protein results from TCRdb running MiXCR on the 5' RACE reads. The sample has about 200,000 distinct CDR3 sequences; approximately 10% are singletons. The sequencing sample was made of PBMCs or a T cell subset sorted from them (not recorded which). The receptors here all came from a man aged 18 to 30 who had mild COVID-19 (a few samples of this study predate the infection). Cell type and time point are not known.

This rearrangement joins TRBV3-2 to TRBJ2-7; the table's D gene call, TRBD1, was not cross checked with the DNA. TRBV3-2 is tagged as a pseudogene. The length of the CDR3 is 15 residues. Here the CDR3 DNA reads TGTGCCAGCAGCCAAAATTCAGGTTTCAGGGACGAGCAGTACTTC. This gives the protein CASSQNSGFRDEQYF.

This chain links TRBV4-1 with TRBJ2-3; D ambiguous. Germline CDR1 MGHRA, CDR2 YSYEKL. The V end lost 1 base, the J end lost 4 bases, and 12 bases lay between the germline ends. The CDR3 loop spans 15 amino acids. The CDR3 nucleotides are TGCGCCAGCAGCCAAGCACGGTTGGGGTCAGATACGCAGTATTTT. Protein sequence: CASSQARLGSDTQYF.

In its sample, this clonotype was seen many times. The CDR3 DNA reads TGCGCCAGCAAGTCTCTGGCAGGGGGCAATAACTATGGCTACACCTTC. Translated, it gives CASKSLAGGNNYGYTF. This chain joins TRBV5-1 and TRBJ1-2; 8 bases map to TRBD1. J was trimmed by 1 base and V by 6 bases; bases with no gene match: 11. CDR1 is SGHRS and CDR2 is YFSETQ in the germline V gene. CDR3 length: 16 amino acids.

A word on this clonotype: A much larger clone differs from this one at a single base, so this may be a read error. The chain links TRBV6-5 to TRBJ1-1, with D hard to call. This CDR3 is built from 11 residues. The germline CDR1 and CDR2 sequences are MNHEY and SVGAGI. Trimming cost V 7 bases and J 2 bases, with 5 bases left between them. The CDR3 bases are TGTGCCAGCAAACAAAACACTGAAGCTTTCTTT. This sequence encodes CASKQNTEAFF.

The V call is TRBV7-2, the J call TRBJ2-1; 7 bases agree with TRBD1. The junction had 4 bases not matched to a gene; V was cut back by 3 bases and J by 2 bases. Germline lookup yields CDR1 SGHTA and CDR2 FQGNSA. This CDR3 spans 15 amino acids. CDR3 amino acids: CASSLGQSTYNEQFF. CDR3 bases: TGTGCCAGCAGCTTGGGACAGTCTACCTACAATGAGCAGTTCTTC.

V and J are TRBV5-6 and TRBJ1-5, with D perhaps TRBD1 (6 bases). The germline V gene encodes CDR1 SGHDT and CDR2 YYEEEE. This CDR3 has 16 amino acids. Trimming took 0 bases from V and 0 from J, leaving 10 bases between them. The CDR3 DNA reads TGTGCCAGCAGCTTGGGGGGGCCCTTTAGCAATCAGCCCCAGCATTTT. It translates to CASSLGGPFSNQPQHF. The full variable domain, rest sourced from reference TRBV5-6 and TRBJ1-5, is DAGVTQSPTHLIKTRGQQVTLRCSPKSGHDTVSWYQQALGQGPQFIFQYYEEEERQRGNFPDRFSGHQFPNYSSELNVNALLLGDSALYLCASSLGGPFSNQPQHFGDGTRLSIL.

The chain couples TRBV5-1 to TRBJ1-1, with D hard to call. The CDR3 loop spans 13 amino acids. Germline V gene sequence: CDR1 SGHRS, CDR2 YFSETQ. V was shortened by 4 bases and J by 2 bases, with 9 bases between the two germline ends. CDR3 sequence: CASSPRVNTEAFF. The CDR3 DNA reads TGCGCCAGCAGCCCCCGGGTAAACACTGAAGCTTTCTTT.